A selection of T cell receptor beta chains follows, all from one sample in a study of beta chain features in type 1 diabetes. Using immunoSEQ multiplex PCR, the repertoire was profiled, and TCRdb retains in-frame clones only, with some absent. The profile shows around 350,000 clones, roughly 12% of them singletons. The sequenced material came from naive CD4+ T cells from blood. These receptors originate from a man between 18 and 29 years old in good health. Both conserved end residues are part of each CDR3. D genes are given only for firm matches. Clone size is not always given. Where it is, it says once, few, many or a class for expanded clones.

v_gene	j_gene	len	abundance	d_gene	CDR3aa	CDR3nt
TRBV19	TRBJ1-6	14	NA	NA	CASSGQHYNSPLHF	TGTGCCAGTAGTGGACAGCACTATAATTCACCCCTCCACTTT
TRBV27	TRBJ1-2	13	NA	NA	CASSSRQDYGYTF	TGTGCCAGCAGCTCAAGACAGGACTATGGCTACACCTTC
TRBV15	TRBJ2-5	15	NA	TRBD1	CATSIDPTGGKTQYF	TGTGCCACCAGCATCGACCCAACAGGGGGGAAGACCCAGTACTTC
TRBV5-1	TRBJ2-7	15	few	NA	CASSLGTQADREQYF	TGCGCCAGCAGCTTGGGGACACAGGCGGATCGGGAGCAGTACTTC
TRBV28	TRBJ2-7	13	few	NA	CASTLGQSYEQYF	TGTGCCAGCACTCTTGGACAGTCCTACGAGCAGTACTTC
TRBV5-1	TRBJ2-7	14	NA	NA	CASSLEGQPYEQYF	TGCGCCAGCAGCTTGGAAGGACAGCCCTACGAGCAGTACTTC
TRBV28	TRBJ1-2	16	few	TRBD1	CASSKFTTGVHYGYTF	TGTGCCAGCAGTAAATTCACTACAGGGGTCCACTATGGCTACACCTTC
TRBV6-6	TRBJ1-2	13	few	TRBD1	CASSYGQGAGYTF	TGTGCCAGCAGTTACGGTCAGGGGGCTGGCTACACCTTC
TRBV15	TRBJ2-7	16	few	NA	CATSRDSVGQGYEQYF	TGTGCCACCAGCAGAGATTCTGTGGGCCAGGGGTACGAGCAGTACTTC
TRBV9	TRBJ1-4	14	few	NA	CASSVQGREEKLFF	TGTGCCAGCAGCGTACAGGGCAGGGAAGAAAAACTGTTTTTT
TRBV29-1	TRBJ1-5	13	few	TRBD1	CSVRDRVDQPQHF	TGCAGCGTCCGGGACAGGGTTGATCAGCCCCAGCATTTT